These 22 T cell receptor beta chains came from one sample sequenced in a study of T cells after yellow fever vaccination. TCRdb re-analysed the 5' RACE reads in MiXCR, keeping a single row per CDR3 protein. The table lists some 240,000 distinct CDR3 sequences, about 5% of them singletons. The material was CD4+ T cells sorted from PBMCs, obtained on the day of the yellow fever booster vaccination. Receptors originate from a man younger than 35 who received the YFV17D yellow fever vaccine.

This clonotype has ten or more counts. The chain has TRBV12-3 or TRBV12-4 and TRBJ2-2, with 10 bases aligning to TRBD2. This CDR3 contains 15 residues. V was pared by 7 bases and J by 9 bases, with 11 bases of the junction left unmatched. The CDR3 DNA reads as TGTGCCAGCATTACTAGCGGGGCTCGGTCCAGGGAGCTGTTTTTT. It encodes CASITSGARSRELFF.

The table lists this clonotype with many counts. V gene TRBV18 combines with J gene TRBJ2-5; D gene uncertain. The CDR3 covers 15 residues. Germline V gives CDR1 KGHSH, CDR2 LQKENI. V was clipped by 1 base and J by 3 bases, with 12 bases between them. The CDR3 reads CASSPRIAREETQYF. DNA for the CDR3: TGTGCCAGCTCACCACGAATTGCTAGAGAAGAGACCCAGTACTTC.

This clonotype was observed at least ten times. The V call is TRBV20-1, the J call TRBJ1-6; no firm D call. CDR3 size: 17 residues. Germline CDR1 DFQATT, CDR2 SNEGSKA (reference sequence). V lost 0 bases to trimming and J lost 7 bases, with 19 bases between them. The CDR3 loop reads CSARDHWRGLWNSPLHF. CDR3 coding DNA: TGCAGTGCTAGAGATCATTGGAGAGGGTTATGGAATTCACCCCTCCACTTT.

In the case of this clonotype: It is unclear where the CDR3 begins or ends on the DNA, so no DNA is shown, and the CDR3 is as TCRdb lists it. This chain connects TRBV7-3 to TRBJ2-2; TRBD1 reflects the table's D call only, with no check against the DNA. The CDR3 is 20 amino acids long, termini counted. Germline V gene data show CDR1 as SGHTA and CDR2 as FQGTGA. The CDR3 sequence: CASSLLSRDSLCRTPGSCFF.

In its sample, this clonotype was seen many times. CDR3 loop: CASRHGQGSSYNEQFF. CDR3 nucleotide sequence: TGTGCCAGCAGACATGGGCAGGGTAGCTCCTACAATGAGCAGTTCTTC. The genes are TRBV6-5 and TRBJ2-1; tentative D call: TRBD1 (5 bases). Germline CDR1 is MNHEY and CDR2 is SVGAGI. Trimming pared 6 bases from V and 0 bases from J, leaving 15 bases between. CDR3 length: 16 residues.

The chain uses TRBV4-1 and TRBJ2-3; maybe TRBD2 (5 bases). The length of the CDR3 is 14 residues. The germline V and J ends were trimmed by 0 bases and 4 bases, with 8 bases remaining between them. The germline V gene encodes CDR1 MGHRA and CDR2 YSYEKL. CDR3 sequence reads: CASSQDDYADTQYF. CDR3 sequence (DNA): TGCGCCAGCAGCCAAGATGACTACGCAGATACGCAGTATTTT.

This clonotype has ten or more counts. The gene calls are TRBV12-3 or TRBV12-4 and TRBJ2-2; no definite D call. Trimming stripped 0 bases from V and 4 bases from J, with 6 bases between. The CDR3 is 14 residues long. CDR3 DNA sequence: TGTGCCAGCAGTTTAGCCACAATCACCGGGGAGCTGTTTTTT. Protein sequence: CASSLATITGELFF.

This clonotype was seen a handful of times. V and J are TRBV3-1 and TRBJ2-2; 10 nucleotides align to TRBD2. The CDR3 has 16 residues. Germline assignment: CDR1 LGHDT and CDR2 YNNKEL (reference sequence). Trimming at V came to 4 bases and at J to 4 bases, leaving 6 bases not matched to a gene. CDR3 protein: CASSLTSGTVTGELFF. In DNA form, the CDR3 reads TGTGCCAGCAGCCTCACTAGCGGGACCGTCACCGGGGAGCTGTTTTTT.

This clonotype appeared a few times. The CDR3 bases are TGCGCCAGCAGCCAAGATCTACAGAGCTCCTATAATTCACCCCTCCACTTT. This gives the protein CASSQDLQSSYNSPLHF. The chain joins TRBV4-3 to TRBJ1-6; D is unresolved. CDR3 length equals 17 residues. Trimming removed 0 bases at V and 0 bases at J, with 9 bases between. Germline lookup yields CDR1 LGHNA and CDR2 YSLEER.

This clonotype was detected many times. The chain joins TRBV20-1 to TRBJ2-7; 11 bases map to TRBD1. This CDR3 comprises 15 residues. CDR1 DFQATT and CDR2 SNEGSKA come from the germline V gene (reference sequence). Germline trimming cut 5 bases from V and 2 bases from J; bases unmatched to any gene: 8. The DNA for the CDR3 is TGCAGTGCTCGTCGTGGGACAGGGGGTACCTACGAGCAGTACTTC. Translated, it gives CSARRGTGGTYEQYF.

The V and J genes are TRBV18 and TRBJ2-2; D possibly corresponds to TRBD1 (6 bases). V was clipped by 6 bases and J by 4 bases, with 18 bases between them. This CDR3 contains 16 residues. Germline V gene lookup returns CDR1 KGHSH and CDR2 LQKENI. The CDR3 reads CASSVATGQLTGELFF. The CDR3 nucleotides are TGTGCCAGCTCCGTCGCCACGGGACAACTCACCGGGGAGCTGTTTTTT.

In this sample, this clonotype turned up many times. This chain links TRBV4-3 with TRBJ1-3, with D unresolved. This CDR3 region has 12 residues. Germline V CDR1 and CDR2: LGHNA, YSLEER. The V gene lost 2 bases and the J gene lost 4 bases, with 3 bases spanning the gap. CDR3 protein: CASSQLGNTIYF. For the CDR3, the DNA is TGCGCCAGCAGCCAACTGGGAAACACCATATATTTT.

This clonotype came up many times. The V call is TRBV5-1, the J call TRBJ2-1; 11 nucleotides agree with TRBD1. Germline CDR1 SGHRS, CDR2 YFSETQ. The CDR3 totals 15 residues. The V segment lost 4 bases and the J segment 2 bases; nucleotides outside the gene matches: 2. For the CDR3, the DNA is TGCGCCAGCAGCGGGACAGGGGGGACCTACAATGAGCAGTTCTTC. Translating it yields CASSGTGGTYNEQFF.

This clonotype was counted many times. This chain uses TRBV6-2 or TRBV6-3 with TRBJ2-1; D remains ambiguous. The CDR3 runs 11 residues. Germline-derived CDR1 and CDR2 are MNHEY and SVGEGT. The V end was cut by 3 bases, the J end by 8 bases, with 5 bases between. Written as DNA, the CDR3 is TGTGCCAGCAGTTATAACTATGAGCAGTTCTTC. Residues: CASSYNYEQFF.

This clonotype was observed many times. The V and J genes are TRBV12-3 or TRBV12-4 and TRBJ2-3; 12 bases map to TRBD2. The CDR3 sequence is 18 residues long. The ends lost 5 bases at V and 9 bases at J; junction bases unmatched: 18. The CDR3 loop is CASSPPLRLAGALGTQYF. In DNA, the CDR3 is TGTGCCAGCAGTCCCCCACTTCGACTAGCGGGGGCCCTAGGGACGCAGTATTTT.

The chain links TRBV12-3 or TRBV12-4 to TRBJ2-3; possible D gene TRBD1, 7 bases. This CDR3 contains 17 residues. V lost 1 base and J lost 1, with 15 bases in between. The CDR3 coding sequence is TGTGCCAGCAGTTTAGAAGTCAGGGGGGATGGCACAGATACGCAGTATTTT. Translating it yields CASSLEVRGDGTDTQYF.

This clonotype came up a few times. Mismatch with germline at one junction end may stem from a read error. The CDR3: CASSVGLRVPHF. CDR3 nucleotides: TGTGCCAGCAGCGTAGGGTTACGTGTTCCCCACTTC. This sequence joins TRBV9 and TRBJ1-2; D uncertain. The germline CDR1 and CDR2 sequences are SGDLS and YYNGEE. The CDR3 spans 12 residues.

This clonotype appeared many times. The CDR3 region is CASSFSTSGGAGEQFF. The CDR3, as DNA: TGTGCCAGCAGCTTTTCGACTAGCGGGGGGGCCGGTGAGCAGTTCTTC. The gene calls are TRBV7-6 and TRBJ2-1, with TRBD2 matching 14 bases. The germline gives CDR1 SGHVS, CDR2 FNYEAQ. With V trimmed by 3 bases and J by 9 bases, 7 bases remained unmatched. The CDR3 runs to 16 residues.

This chain uses TRBV7-2 with TRBJ2-1; 9 bases are shared with TRBD2. V lost 5 bases to trimming and J lost 10 bases; unmatched junction nucleotides: 3. The CDR3 length is 12 residues. Germline V lookup: CDR1 SGHTA, CDR2 FQGNSA. The CDR3 spells CASSKSGGEQFF. The CDR3 coding sequence is TGTGCCAGCAGCAAAAGCGGGGGGGAGCAGTTCTTC.

The gene calls are TRBV7-2 and TRBJ1-2, with 12 bases identical to TRBD1. Germline CDR1 is SGHTA and CDR2 is FQGNSA. The CDR3 has 19 amino acids. The ends lost 4 bases at V and 5 bases at J; junction bases unmatched: 17. CDR3 bases: TGTGCCAGCAGCTCCCCCCAGAGGCGGGACAGGGGGCGATGGTATGGCTACACCTTC. Encoded protein: CASSSPQRRDRGRWYGYTF.

This clonotype was counted at least ten times. The chain combines TRBV6-5 with TRBJ2-3, with TRBD1 matching over 9 bases. This CDR3 comprises 14 residues. Trimming cost V 5 bases and J 6 bases; bases outside gene matches: 6. Germline lookup yields CDR1 MNHEY and CDR2 SVGAGI. The CDR3 protein is CASSRTGGVDTQYF. The CDR3 DNA is TGTGCCAGCAGTCGCACAGGGGGCGTCGATACGCAGTATTTT.

There are many counts of this clonotype. This chain connects TRBV4-1 to TRBJ2-1, with TRBD2 identical over 9 bases. Germline loops: CDR1 MGHRA, CDR2 YSYEKL. The V gene end was trimmed by 6 bases and the J gene end by 10 bases; junction bases not matched to a gene: 7. The CDR3 is 13 residues long. In nucleotides, the CDR3 is TGCGCCAGCAGGGGTGCGCGGGGGGGCGAGCAGTTCTTC. It is translated as CASRGARGGEQFF.